The clone carrying this TCR beta chain came up many times. Its cognate antigen is unknown. Using its own MiXCR run on the RT-PCR reads, TCRdb lists one record per CDR3 protein. The sample has about half a million distinct CDR3 sequences, 7.6% seen once. The CDR3 extends over 16 amino acids. With V trimmed by 5 bases and J by 4 bases, 13 bases remained unmatched. This entry belongs to a study of response to subunit inactivated influenza vaccine. Study-level points and caveats: The authors suggested that every seasonal influenza vaccination recruits few new T cells.

The V gene is TRBV12-3 or TRBV12-4, the J gene TRBJ2-5; 7 bases match TRBD1. Sequenced here: PBMCs from blood, sampled about 24 months after vaccination. The TCR comes from a man aged 50 to 69 who received an inactivated influenza vaccine. Written as DNA, the CDR3 is TGTGCCAGCAGTGACGGACAGGCCGAACCAACAGAGACCCAGTACTTC. Amino acids: CASSDGQAEPTETQYF.